The text below deals with one TCR beta chain. This clonotype was seen repeatedly, ten times or more. Its recognized antigen is unknown. No clone much larger than this one lies a single base away; base qualities are absent. Patients chosen for sequencing had shown expansion of CD8+CD57+ cells by flow cytometry. Every patient had a diagnosis of severe acquired aplastic anemia based on International Study of Aplastic Anemia and Agranulocytosis and Camitta criteria. Patients had received no therapy at the time of blood sampling. In the study, sorted CD4+ and CD8+ blood T cells from patients with severe aplastic anemia and from healthy subjects underwent deep sequencing of TCR repertoires. Patients were enrolled in the USA under clinicaltrials.gov protocols 00001620, 01623167, 00001397, 00071045, 00081523 and 00961064. Ficoll-Paque density gradient centrifugation was used to isolate peripheral blood mononuclear cells. Before DNA extraction, CD4+ and CD8+ T cells were sorted by FACS or by magnetic beads.

This sample was taken from a study of CD8+CD57+ T cells in acquired aplastic anemia (dated by TCRdb to the late 2010s). In the study overall: A mean of approximately 3 ug of DNA, ranging from 0.2 to 27.4 ug, was extracted from sorted CD4+ and CD8+ cells. A CD8+CD57+ expansion meant a frequency higher than the mean frequency seen in healthy subjects. General conclusions and limits of the study: Although twenty-nine CD8+ CDR3 sequences were shared by patients and controls, these sequences appeared highly expressed in patients and within the immunodominant clones of patients. No significant difference in CD8+ Simpson's diversity was found between patients and healthy controls (P=0.060).

Reading from cysteine to phenylalanine, the CDR3 counts 15 amino acids. Only the CDR3 part of the read is kept: 45 bases, read in frame from the first base. V is cut by 0 bases and J by 2 bases, and the space between the germline ends is 7 bases. Taken from the germline V gene, the CDR1 and CDR2 loops are SGHDN and FVKESK. Genomic DNA was used as template for profiling of TCR beta VDJ combinations and CDR3 sequences. An Illumina HiSeq 2000 was the platform used for TCR repertoire sequencing. In the original analysis: Repertoires were assessed using TRBV/TRBJ rearrangement plots, CDR3 size and DJ length profiles, and Simpson's diversity index. The immunodominant clone was defined as the most abundant DNA sequence in deep sequencing data. CDR3 amino acid sequences were screened for sharing across subjects and were compared with published repertoires and the VDJdb database. Starting from the raw public reads, TCRdb applied fastp trimming at Q25, assembled clones with MiXCR and retained in-frame beta chains. A single entry per CDR3 protein holds the most common genes and DNA from its merged rows. The V and J calls shown here were made by TCRdb, not taken from the authors' results. This sample has 100,000 to 150,000 distinct CDR3 sequences in its table, and 50% to 60% of those were observed once. Under 35% of the sample comes from the top ten.

The sample comprised sorted CD4+, CD8+, or CD8+CD57+ T cells (not recorded which) from PBMCs. This sequence uses TRBV14 and TRBJ2-2, with no D gene named confidently. The clonotype comes from a human donor with aplastic anemia. The nucleotide sequence is given as TGTGCCAGCAGCCAAGAACCAATTAACACCGGGGAGCTGTTTTTT. Its translation reads: CASSQEPINTGELFF.